The rows below give T cell receptor beta chains drawn from one sample of a study of blood T cell repertoires in COVID-19. The data were produced by immunoSEQ multiplex PCR, yet TCRdb's version contains in-frame clones alone and is incomplete. This sample has some 48,000 clones, with more than 80% found just once. The sample comprised peripheral blood. These receptors all come from a human donor in a cohort sampled during active COVID-19. The CDR3 runs from the conserved cysteine through the conserved F or W. Each record gives: J gene, V gene, D gene, clone size, CDR3 DNA, CDR3 protein. The D gene is left open where the match is weak. Clone size is given for some rows only: seen once, a few or many times, or a class if the clone is expanded.

j_gene: TRBJ1-2; v_gene: TRBV27; d_gene: .; abundance: .; CDR3nt: TGTGCCAGCAGTCAAATACCCGGGACACGCAGTGGCTACACCTTC; CDR3aa: CASSQIPGTRSGYTF
j_gene: TRBJ1-1; v_gene: TRBV28; d_gene: .; abundance: .; CDR3nt: TGTGCCAGCAGTTCACCAGGACAGACTGAAGCTTTCTTT; CDR3aa: CASSSPGQTEAFF
j_gene: TRBJ2-2; v_gene: TRBV10-2; d_gene: TRBD1; abundance: .; CDR3nt: TGCGCCAGCAGTTGGACAGGGGGCGCGGTCGGGGAGCTGTTTTTT; CDR3aa: CASSWTGGAVGELFF
j_gene: TRBJ1-5; v_gene: TRBV3-1/TRBV3-2; d_gene: .; abundance: .; CDR3nt: TGTGCCAGCAGCCAAGGGGGGGGAGGCGGGCAGCCCCAGCATTTT; CDR3aa: CASSQGGGGGQPQHF
j_gene: TRBJ2-5; v_gene: TRBV7-9; d_gene: TRBD2; abundance: .; CDR3nt: TGTGCCAGCAGCTTAGTTAGCGGGGGACGAGAGACCCAGTACTTC; CDR3aa: CASSLVSGGRETQYF
j_gene: TRBJ1-1; v_gene: TRBV27; d_gene: .; abundance: .; CDR3nt: TGTGCCAGCAGTTTATCTTTCGGCGTGTCTGGGGGGGACACTGAAGCTTTCTTT; CDR3aa: CASSLSFGVSGGDTEAFF
j_gene: TRBJ2-7; v_gene: TRBV28; d_gene: TRBD1; abundance: .; CDR3nt: TGTGCCAGCAGTCCCTTCGGGACAGGGAACGAGCAGTACTTC; CDR3aa: CASSPFGTGNEQYF
j_gene: TRBJ1-2; v_gene: TRBV7-2; d_gene: TRBD1; abundance: .; CDR3nt: TGTGCCAGCAGCCTTGGACAGGGCCGTCCCCGGCGGACCTTC; CDR3aa: CASSLGQGRPRRTF
j_gene: TRBJ2-7; v_gene: TRBV27; d_gene: .; abundance: .; CDR3nt: TGTGCCAGCAGTTTCGGTGTTGGCTCCTACGAGCAGTACTTC; CDR3aa: CASSFGVGSYEQYF
j_gene: TRBJ1-2; v_gene: TRBV6-5; d_gene: .; abundance: .; CDR3nt: TGTGCCAGCAGGACAGGACAGAATGGCTACACCTTC; CDR3aa: CASRTGQNGYTF
j_gene: TRBJ2-1; v_gene: TRBV5-1; d_gene: TRBD2; abundance: .; CDR3nt: TGCGCCAGCAGCTTGGTCCTTAGCGGGAGAGGGGATGAGCAGTTCTTC; CDR3aa: CASSLVLSGRGDEQFF
j_gene: TRBJ2-1; v_gene: TRBV9; d_gene: TRBD1; abundance: .; CDR3nt: TGTGCCAGCAGCGCCACGACAGGGGAGTCCTACAATGAGCAGTTCTTC; CDR3aa: CASSATTGESYNEQFF
j_gene: TRBJ1-1; v_gene: TRBV11-2; d_gene: .; abundance: .; CDR3nt: TGTGCCAGCAGCTTAAGCCCGCGGGGGCCCCCGGGGACTGAAGCTTTCTTT; CDR3aa: CASSLSPRGPPGTEAFF
j_gene: TRBJ2-2; v_gene: TRBV12-3/TRBV12-4; d_gene: .; abundance: .; CDR3nt: TGTGCCAGCAGTTTAGGGAGAGCCGGGGAGCTGTTTTTT; CDR3aa: CASSLGRAGELFF
j_gene: TRBJ1-2; v_gene: TRBV27; d_gene: .; abundance: .; CDR3nt: TGTGCCAGCAGTTCACCCCGGGATCCTAACTATGGCTACATCTTC; CDR3aa: CASSSPRDPNYGYIF
j_gene: TRBJ2-7; v_gene: TRBV3-1/TRBV3-2; d_gene: TRBD2; abundance: once; CDR3nt: TGTGCCAGCAGCCAAGGGACTAGCTTTAGCGAGCAGTACTTC; CDR3aa: CASSQGTSFSEQYF
j_gene: TRBJ1-3; v_gene: TRBV4-3; d_gene: .; abundance: .; CDR3nt: TGCGCCAGCAGCCAAGATCCGGGACACTCTGGAAACACCATATATTTT; CDR3aa: CASSQDPGHSGNTIYF
j_gene: TRBJ1-5; v_gene: TRBV19; d_gene: TRBD1; abundance: .; CDR3nt: TGTGCCAGTAGTATTTCGGGACAGACTAATCAGCCCCAGCATTTT; CDR3aa: CASSISGQTNQPQHF
j_gene: TRBJ2-7; v_gene: TRBV4-3; d_gene: .; abundance: .; CDR3nt: TGCGCCAGCAGCCCTGGGAGTGGAGCCGGGCAGTACTTC; CDR3aa: CASSPGSGAGQYF
j_gene: TRBJ2-2; v_gene: TRBV11-2; d_gene: .; abundance: .; CDR3nt: TGTGCCAGCAGCTTGATGATAGGGGACACCGGGGAGCTGTTTTTT; CDR3aa: CASSLMIGDTGELFF
j_gene: TRBJ2-5; v_gene: TRBV15; d_gene: .; abundance: .; CDR3nt: TGTGCCACCAGCAGAAATACAGGGTCCGAGGGGACCCAGTACTTC; CDR3aa: CATSRNTGSEGTQYF
j_gene: TRBJ2-1; v_gene: TRBV6-5; d_gene: .; abundance: .; CDR3nt: TGTGCCAGCAGCAATAATGAGTTCGGGTACAATGAGCAGTTCTTC; CDR3aa: CASSNNEFGYNEQFF
j_gene: TRBJ2-2; v_gene: TRBV10-3; d_gene: TRBD2; abundance: .; CDR3nt: TGTGCCATCAGTGAGCTAGCGGGAGAGGGTGGCGGGGAGCTGTTTTTT; CDR3aa: CAISELAGEGGGELFF
j_gene: TRBJ2-7; v_gene: TRBV11-2; d_gene: TRBD2; abundance: .; CDR3nt: TGTGCCAGCACCCTCACTACTCCTCTAGCGGGGGTAGCCTACGAGCAGTACTTC; CDR3aa: CASTLTTPLAGVAYEQYF
j_gene: TRBJ2-1; v_gene: TRBV18; d_gene: TRBD2; abundance: .; CDR3nt: TGTGCCAGCTCACCACCCCTAGCGGGAACTTATAATGAGCAGTTCTTC; CDR3aa: CASSPPLAGTYNEQFF
j_gene: TRBJ1-6; v_gene: TRBV2; d_gene: TRBD1; abundance: .; CDR3nt: TGTGCCAGCCGCCTTACAGGGGGCGGTAATTCACCCCTCCACTTT; CDR3aa: CASRLTGGGNSPLHF
j_gene: TRBJ1-1; v_gene: TRBV7-9; d_gene: .; abundance: .; CDR3nt: TGTGCCAGCAGCTTGACAACAACGACTGAAGCTTTCTTT; CDR3aa: CASSLTTTTEAFF
j_gene: TRBJ1-2; v_gene: TRBV7-2; d_gene: .; abundance: .; CDR3nt: TGTGCCAGCAGCTTTAACGGACTCTATGGCTACACCTTC; CDR3aa: CASSFNGLYGYTF
j_gene: TRBJ2-1; v_gene: TRBV5-1; d_gene: .; abundance: .; CDR3nt: TGCGCCAGCAGCTTGGGTGCAGGGGGGTACAATGAGCAGTTCTTC; CDR3aa: CASSLGAGGYNEQFF
j_gene: TRBJ2-7; v_gene: TRBV19; d_gene: TRBD2; abundance: .; CDR3nt: TGTGCCAGTAGTACGGGACTAGCGGGAGGGCCCCACTACGAGCAGTACTTC; CDR3aa: CASSTGLAGGPHYEQYF
j_gene: TRBJ1-5; v_gene: TRBV28; d_gene: .; abundance: .; CDR3nt: TGTGCCAGCAGCAGGGAAAGAAGTCAGCCCCAGCATTTT; CDR3aa: CASSRERSQPQHF
j_gene: TRBJ1-4; v_gene: TRBV5-5; d_gene: TRBD1; abundance: .; CDR3nt: TGTGCCAGCAGCTTCAGTTATACAGGGGGCATCGATGAAAAACTGTTTTTT; CDR3aa: CASSFSYTGGIDEKLFF
j_gene: TRBJ2-1; v_gene: TRBV14; d_gene: TRBD2; abundance: .; CDR3nt: TGTGCCAGCAGCCGTCGGACTAGCGGGTACAATGAGCAGTTCTTC; CDR3aa: CASSRRTSGYNEQFF
j_gene: TRBJ1-4; v_gene: TRBV2; d_gene: .; abundance: .; CDR3nt: TGTGCCAGCAGCTTCAGGGTTGCTAATGAAAAACTGTTTTTT; CDR3aa: CASSFRVANEKLFF
j_gene: TRBJ2-7; v_gene: TRBV5-5; d_gene: TRBD1; abundance: once; CDR3nt: TGTGCCAGCAGCTTGGCCCCCGGGACAGGGGACTACGAGCAGTACTTC; CDR3aa: CASSLAPGTGDYEQYF
j_gene: TRBJ2-1; v_gene: TRBV4-3; d_gene: TRBD2; abundance: .; CDR3nt: TGCGCCAGCAGCCAAGGACTACCCGGGACTAGTTGGGGTAATGAGCAGTTCTTC; CDR3aa: CASSQGLPGTSWGNEQFF
j_gene: TRBJ2-7; v_gene: TRBV12-3/TRBV12-4; d_gene: .; abundance: .; CDR3nt: TGTGCCAGCAGTTTTTCCCCTTACGAGCAGTACTTC; CDR3aa: CASSFSPYEQYF
j_gene: TRBJ2-3; v_gene: TRBV7-3; d_gene: TRBD2; abundance: .; CDR3nt: TGTGCCAGCAGCCCCACCGGGACTAGCGGGAGGGCCGGGGTAACAGATACGCAGTATTTT; CDR3aa: CASSPTGTSGRAGVTDTQYF
j_gene: TRBJ1-3; v_gene: TRBV10-3; d_gene: .; abundance: few; CDR3nt: TGTGCCATCAGTGAATCCAGGGGCGGAAACACCATATATTTT; CDR3aa: CAISESRGGNTIYF
j_gene: TRBJ1-1; v_gene: TRBV5-6; d_gene: TRBD1; abundance: .; CDR3nt: TGTGCCAGCAGCTTTCAGGGGGCTAACACTGAAGCTTTCTTT; CDR3aa: CASSFQGANTEAFF
j_gene: TRBJ2-2; v_gene: TRBV24-1; d_gene: .; abundance: .; CDR3nt: TGTGCCACCAGTGATTTTGGGCCCGGATACACCGGGGAGCTGTTTTTT; CDR3aa: CATSDFGPGYTGELFF